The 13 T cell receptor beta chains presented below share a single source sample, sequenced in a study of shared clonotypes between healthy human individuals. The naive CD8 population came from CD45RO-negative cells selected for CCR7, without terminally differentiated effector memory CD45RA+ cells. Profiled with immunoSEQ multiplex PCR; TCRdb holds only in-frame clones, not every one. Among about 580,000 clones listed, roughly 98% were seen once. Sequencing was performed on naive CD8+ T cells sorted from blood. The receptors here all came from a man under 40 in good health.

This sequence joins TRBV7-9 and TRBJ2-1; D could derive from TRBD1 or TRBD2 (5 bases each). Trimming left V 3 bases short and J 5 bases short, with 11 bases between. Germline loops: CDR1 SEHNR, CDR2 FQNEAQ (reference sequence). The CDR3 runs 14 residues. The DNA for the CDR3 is TGTGCCAGCAGCTTGGGCCTGGGGGACAATGAGCAGTTCTTC. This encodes CASSLGLGDNEQFF.

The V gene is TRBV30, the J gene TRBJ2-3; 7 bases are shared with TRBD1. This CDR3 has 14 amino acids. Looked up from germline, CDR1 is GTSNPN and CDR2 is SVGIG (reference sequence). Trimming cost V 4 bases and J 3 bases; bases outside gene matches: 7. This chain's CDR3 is CAWTPGQPTDTQYF. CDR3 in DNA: TGTGCCTGGACCCCGGGACAGCCTACAGATACGCAGTATTTT.

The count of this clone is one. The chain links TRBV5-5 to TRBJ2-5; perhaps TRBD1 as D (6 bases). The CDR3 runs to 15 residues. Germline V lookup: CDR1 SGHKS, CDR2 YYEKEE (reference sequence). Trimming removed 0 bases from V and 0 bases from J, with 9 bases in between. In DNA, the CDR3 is TGTGCCAGCAGCTTGGGGACAGTTTACCAAGAGACCCAGTACTTC. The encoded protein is CASSLGTVYQETQYF.

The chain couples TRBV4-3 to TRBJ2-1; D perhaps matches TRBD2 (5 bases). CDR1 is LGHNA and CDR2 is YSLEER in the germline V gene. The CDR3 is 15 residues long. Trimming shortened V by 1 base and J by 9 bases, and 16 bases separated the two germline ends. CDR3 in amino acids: CASSQGLAVVGEQFF. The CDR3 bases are TGCGCCAGCAGCCAAGGTCTAGCTGTGGTGGGTGAGCAGTTCTTC.

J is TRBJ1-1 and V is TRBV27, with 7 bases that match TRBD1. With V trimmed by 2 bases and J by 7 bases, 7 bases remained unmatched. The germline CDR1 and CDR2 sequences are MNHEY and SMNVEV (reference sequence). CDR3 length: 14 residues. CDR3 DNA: TGTGCCAGCAGTTTACGGTCAGGGGGTGTTGAAGCTTTCTTT. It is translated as CASSLRSGGVEAFF.

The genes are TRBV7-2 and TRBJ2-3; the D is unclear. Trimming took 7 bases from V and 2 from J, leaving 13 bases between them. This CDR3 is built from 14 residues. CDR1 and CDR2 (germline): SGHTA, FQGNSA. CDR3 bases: TGTGCCAGCACCGACATAGGGCCCACAGATACGCAGTATTTT. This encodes CASTDIGPTDTQYF.

Written as DNA, the CDR3 is TGTGCCAGCTCACCACCCCGACTAGCGGGAGGTAATGAGCAGTTCTTC. Translating gives CASSPPRLAGGNEQFF. The rearrangement joins TRBV18 to TRBJ2-1; 13 bases fit TRBD2. V lost 0 bases to trimming and J lost 7 bases; unmatched junction nucleotides: 3. Looked up from germline, CDR1 is KGHSH and CDR2 is LQKENI. The CDR3 loop spans 16 amino acids. The variable domain in full, with the rest retrieved from reference TRBV18 and TRBJ2-1, is NAGVMQNPRHLVRRRGQEARLRCSPMKGHSHVYWYRQLPEEGLKFMVYLQKENIIDESGMPKERFSAEFPKEGPSILRIQQVVRGDSAAYFCASSPPRLAGGNEQFFGPGTRLTVL.

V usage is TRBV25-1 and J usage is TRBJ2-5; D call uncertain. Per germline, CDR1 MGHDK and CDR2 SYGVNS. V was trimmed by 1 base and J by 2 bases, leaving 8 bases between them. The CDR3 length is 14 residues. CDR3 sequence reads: CASSELGKQETQYF. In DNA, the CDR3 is TGTGCCAGCAGTGAATTAGGGAAGCAAGAGACCCAGTACTTC. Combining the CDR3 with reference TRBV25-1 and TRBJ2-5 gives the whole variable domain EADIYQTPRYLVIGTGKKITLECSQTMGHDKMYWYQQDPGMELHLIHYSYGVNSTEKGDLSSESTVSRIRTEHFPLTLESARPSHTSQYLCASSELGKQETQYFGPGTRLLVL.

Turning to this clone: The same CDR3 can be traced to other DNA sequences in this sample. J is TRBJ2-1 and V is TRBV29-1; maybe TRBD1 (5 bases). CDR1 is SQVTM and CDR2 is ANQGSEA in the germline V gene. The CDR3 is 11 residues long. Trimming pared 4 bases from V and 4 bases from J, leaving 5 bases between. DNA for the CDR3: TGCAGCGTTGGACAGTACAATGAGCAGTTCTTC. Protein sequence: CSVGQYNEQFF.

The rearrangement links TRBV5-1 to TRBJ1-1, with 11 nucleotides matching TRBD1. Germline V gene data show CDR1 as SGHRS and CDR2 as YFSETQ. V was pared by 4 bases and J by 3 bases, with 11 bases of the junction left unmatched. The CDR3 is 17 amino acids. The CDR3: CASSPRTGGFLDTEAFF. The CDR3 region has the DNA TGCGCCAGCAGCCCCCGGACAGGGGGCTTTTTGGACACTGAAGCTTTCTTT.

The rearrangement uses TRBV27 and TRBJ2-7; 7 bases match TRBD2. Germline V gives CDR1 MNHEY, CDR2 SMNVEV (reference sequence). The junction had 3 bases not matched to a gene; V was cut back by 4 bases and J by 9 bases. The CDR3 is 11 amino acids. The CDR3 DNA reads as TGTGCCAGCAGTTACGGCGGGGGGCAGTACTTC. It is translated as CASSYGGGQYF.

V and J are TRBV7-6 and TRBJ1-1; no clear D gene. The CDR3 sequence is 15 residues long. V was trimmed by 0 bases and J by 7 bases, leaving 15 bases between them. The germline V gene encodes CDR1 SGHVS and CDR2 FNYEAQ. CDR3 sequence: CASSLAPLGSVEAFF. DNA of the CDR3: TGTGCCAGCAGCTTAGCGCCTCTGGGGTCCGTTGAAGCTTTCTTT.

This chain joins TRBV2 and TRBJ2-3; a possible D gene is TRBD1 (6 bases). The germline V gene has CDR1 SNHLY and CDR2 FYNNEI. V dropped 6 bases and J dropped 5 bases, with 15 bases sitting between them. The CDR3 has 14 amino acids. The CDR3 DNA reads TGTGCCAGCAGGGGGGCCGTCCTTAAAGATACGCAGTATTTT. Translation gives CASRGAVLKDTQYF.